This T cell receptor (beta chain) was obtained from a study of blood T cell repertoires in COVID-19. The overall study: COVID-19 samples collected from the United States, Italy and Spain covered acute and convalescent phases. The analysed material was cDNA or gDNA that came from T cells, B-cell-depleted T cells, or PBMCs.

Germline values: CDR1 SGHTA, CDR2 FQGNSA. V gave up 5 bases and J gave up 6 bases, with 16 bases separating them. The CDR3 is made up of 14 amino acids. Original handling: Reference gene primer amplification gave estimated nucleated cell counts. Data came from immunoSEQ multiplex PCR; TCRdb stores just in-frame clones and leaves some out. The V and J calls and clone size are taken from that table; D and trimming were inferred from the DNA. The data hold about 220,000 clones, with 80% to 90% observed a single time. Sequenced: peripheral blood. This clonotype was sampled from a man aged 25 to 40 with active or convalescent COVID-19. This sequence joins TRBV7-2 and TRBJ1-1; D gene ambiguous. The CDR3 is CASSPGLDRSEAFF. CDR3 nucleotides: TGTGCCAGCAGCCCGGGTTTAGATCGCTCTGAAGCTTTCTTT. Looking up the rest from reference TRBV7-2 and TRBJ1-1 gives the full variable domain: GAGVSQSPSNKVTEKGKDVELRCDPISGHTALYWYRQSLGQGLEFLIYFQGNSAPDKSGLPSDRFSAERTGGSVSTLTIQRTQQEDSAVYLCASSPGLDRSEAFFGQGTRLTVV.